This T cell receptor beta chain derives from a study of neurological immune-mediated disorders. Study-wide findings and caveats: Whereas HTLV-1-associated myelopathy showed the most TCR clonal expansion, multiple sclerosis showed the least, with levels below those of healthy controls.

Unsorted libraries were generated from 2 million PBMCs held at -80 degrees C. The CDR3 has 14 amino acids. Germline V gene data show CDR1 as SQVTM and CDR2 as ANQGSEA. V lost 4 bases and J lost 7; bases outside the gene matches: 9. As for the cDNA, it was generated by 5'RACE with 10-nucleotide random UMIs. TCRdb itself ran the 5' RACE reads through MiXCR, one entry per CDR3 protein. The repertoire holds tens of thousands of distinct CDR3 sequences, with 13% to 15% as singletons. This clonotype was counted ten times or more. The antigen is unknown. The chain employs TRBV29-1 and TRBJ2-3, with TRBD1 matching over 9 bases. The sequenced sample consisted of PBMCs. The receptor was derived from a woman in her 50s with HTLV-1-associated myelopathy (HAM/TSP). The CDR3 sequence is CSVAGTGRRNTQYF. CDR3 bases: TGCAGCGTTGCGGGGACAGGGAGGAGGAATACGCAGTATTTT.